The source of this T cell receptor (beta chain) is a study of OX40 agonist ivuxolimab in advanced cancers. Overall study: In this trial design, patients received ivuxolimab intravenously at 0.01 to 10 mg/kg every 2 weeks. Under the entry rules, prior anti-PD-1, anti-PD-L1 or anti-CTLA-4 therapy was allowed, and 40% had some. From 23 to 79 years was the age range, with a mean of around 57 years, and about 78% were male.

Only in-frame clones appear in the TCRdb table, and some are missing; sequencing was by immunoSEQ multiplex PCR. The table lists 50,000 to 70,000 clones, 83% of them singletons, with less than 4% in the top ten. This clone was detected once. Its cognate antigen is unknown. This CDR3 comprises 15 residues. V shed 4 bases and J shed 2 bases, with 12 bases lying between them. The germline V gene has CDR1 SGHVS and CDR2 FNYEAQ. Study results and caveats: Low normalized clonal expansion also occurred in some nonresponding patients.

The TCR sequence derives from an adult with an advanced solid tumor such as melanoma, head and neck, liver or kidney cancer. Sequencing used CD4+ or CD8+ T cells sorted from blood, obtained in a trial of the OX40 agonist ivuxolimab. This sequence joins TRBV7-6 and TRBJ1-3; D possibly corresponds to TRBD1 (5 bases). The CDR3 region is CASSSTPGTGNTIYF. CDR3 coding DNA: TGTGCCAGCAGCTCGACCCCAGGGACTGGAAACACCATATATTTT.